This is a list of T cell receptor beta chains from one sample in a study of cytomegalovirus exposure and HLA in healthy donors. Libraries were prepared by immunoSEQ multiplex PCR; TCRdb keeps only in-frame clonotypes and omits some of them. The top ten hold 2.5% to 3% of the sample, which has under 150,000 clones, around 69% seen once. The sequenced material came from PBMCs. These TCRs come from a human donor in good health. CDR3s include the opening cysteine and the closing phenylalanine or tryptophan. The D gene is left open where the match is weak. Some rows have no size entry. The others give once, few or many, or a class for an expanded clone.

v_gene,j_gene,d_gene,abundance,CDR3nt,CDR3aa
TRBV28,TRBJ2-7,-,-,TGTGCCAGCAGCAAAACTAGCATCGAGCAGTACTTC,CASSKTSIEQYF
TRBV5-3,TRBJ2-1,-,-,TGTGCCAGGCCGTACTACCTCGGTCAAACGGGCAATGAGCAGTTCTTC,CARPYYLGQTGNEQFF
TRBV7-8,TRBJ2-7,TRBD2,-,TGTGCCAGCAGCCTCCGGACTAGCGGGAGGCAGGGGAACTACGAGCAGTACTTC,CASSLRTSGRQGNYEQYF
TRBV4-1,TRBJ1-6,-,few,TGCGCCAGCAGCCAAGTGAGACAGGTCCTGAATTCACCCCTCCACTTT,CASSQVRQVLNSPLHF
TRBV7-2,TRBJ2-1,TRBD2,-,TGTGCCAGCAGCCCCCAGGTTCTAGCGGGAGGTAATGAGCAGTTCTTC,CASSPQVLAGGNEQFF
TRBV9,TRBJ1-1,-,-,TGTGCCAGCAGCGTTATACCTACCTTGGGGCAGAACACTGAAGCTTTCTTT,CASSVIPTLGQNTEAFF
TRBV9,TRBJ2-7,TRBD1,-,TGTGCCAGCAGTGGTGGGACCGAAAGGACAGGGGGCAACTACGAGCAGTACTTC,CASSGGTERTGGNYEQYF
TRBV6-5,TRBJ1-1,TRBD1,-,TGTGCCAGCAGTTACACACAGGGGAGCACTGAAGCTTTCTTT,CASSYTQGSTEAFF
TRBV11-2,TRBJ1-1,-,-,TGTGCCAGCCGACCTCACGGGGTAATGAACACTGAAGCTTTCTTT,CASRPHGVMNTEAFF
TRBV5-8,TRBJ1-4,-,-,TGTGCCAGCAGCTTGGGCAGAAATGAAAAACTGTTTTTT,CASSLGRNEKLFF
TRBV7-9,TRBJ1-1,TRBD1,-,TGTTCCAGCAGCTCGGACAGGGTATCCACTGAAGCTTTCTTT,CSSSSDRVSTEAFF
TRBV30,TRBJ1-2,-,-,TGTGCCTGGAGTGCCTTACAGGCATACACCTTC,CAWSALQAYTF
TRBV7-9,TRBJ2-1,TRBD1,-,TGTGCCAGCAGCCCAGGACAGGGGGCGAGCAATGAGCAGTTCTTC,CASSPGQGASNEQFF
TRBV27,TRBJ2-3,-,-,TGTGCCAGCAGTTTTCGACTCGCAGATACGCAGTATTTT,CASSFRLADTQYF
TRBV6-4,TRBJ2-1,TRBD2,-,TGTGCCAGCAGTGACTCGAAGTTCGGGGGGAGGGCCTCTGAGCAGTTCTTC,CASSDSKFGGRASEQFF
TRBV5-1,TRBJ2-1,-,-,TGCGCCAGCAGCGACGCCGGGGTCGAGCAGTTCTTC,CASSDAGVEQFF
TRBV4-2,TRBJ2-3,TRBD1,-,TGTGCCAGCAGCCAGGCAGGGGGCAGGGGCACAGATACGCAGTATTTT,CASSQAGGRGTDTQYF
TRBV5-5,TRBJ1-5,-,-,TGTGCCAGCAGCTTGGATTTAGCCTCGGGCAATCAGCCCCAGCATTTT,CASSLDLASGNQPQHF
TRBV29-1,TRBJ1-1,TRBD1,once,TGCAGCCTCGGGCAGGGGGCGGGTGAAGCTTTCTTT,CSLGQGAGEAFF
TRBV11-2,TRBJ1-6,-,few,TGTGCCAGCAGCTCCGGTTTTAAGGGGTATAATTCACCCCTCCACTTT,CASSSGFKGYNSPLHF
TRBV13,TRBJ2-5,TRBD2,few,TGTGCCAGCAGTCGGTCAGCGGGAGTGTACCAAGAGACCCAGTACTTC,CASSRSAGVYQETQYF
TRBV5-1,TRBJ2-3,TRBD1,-,TGCGCCAGCAGCTTGTCGACAGGGGTAACAGATACGCAGTATTTT,CASSLSTGVTDTQYF
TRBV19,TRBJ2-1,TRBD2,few,TGTGCCAGTAGTATCAGCGGGAGGGCCAGGGAGCAGTTCTTC,CASSISGRAREQFF
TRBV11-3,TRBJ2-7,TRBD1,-,TGTGCCAGCAGCCTACCCCCGGGGACAGGGGAGCAGTACTTC,CASSLPPGTGEQYF
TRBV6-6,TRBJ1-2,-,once,TGTGCCAGCAATGAGTTTGGCGGTGGCTACACCTTC,CASNEFGGGYTF
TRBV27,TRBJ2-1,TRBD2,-,TGTGCCAGCAGTCCGGGACTAGCGGGAGGGATCAATGAGCAGTTCTTC,CASSPGLAGGINEQFF
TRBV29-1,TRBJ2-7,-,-,TGCAGCGTCGTAAAGGGGGGACTACAGTACTTC,CSVVKGGLQYF
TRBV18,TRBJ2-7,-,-,TGTGCCAGCTCACCCGACATAGCCTACGAGCAGTACTTC,CASSPDIAYEQYF
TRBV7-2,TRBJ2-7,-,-,TGTGCCAGCAGCTACACTAGCTACGAGCAGTACTTC,CASSYTSYEQYF
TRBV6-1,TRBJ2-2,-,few,TGTGCCAGCAGTGAACCCCCGGGGGTAACCGGGGAGCTGTTTTTT,CASSEPPGVTGELFF
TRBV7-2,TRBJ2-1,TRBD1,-,TGTGCCAGCAGCACAGGGGGCGGAAATGAGCAGTTCTTC,CASSTGGGNEQFF
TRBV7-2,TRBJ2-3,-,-,TGTGCCAGCAGCCAACAGGAACATACGCAGTATTTT,CASSQQEHTQYF
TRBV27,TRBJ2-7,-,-,TGTGCCAGCAGTTTATCATCCTACACGGGCGAGCAGTACTTC,CASSLSSYTGEQYF
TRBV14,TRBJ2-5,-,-,TGTGCCAGCAGCCAAGGTTGGCGGTCCCAAGAGACCCAGTACTTC,CASSQGWRSQETQYF
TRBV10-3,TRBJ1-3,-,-,TGTGCCATCAGAAACAGGGAGAGCTCTGGAAACACCATATATTTT,CAIRNRESSGNTIYF
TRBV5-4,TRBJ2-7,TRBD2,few,TGTGCCAGCAGCTTACCGGGAGGGCCCTACGAGCAGTACTTC,CASSLPGGPYEQYF
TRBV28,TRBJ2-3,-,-,TGTGCCAGCAGTTTATCCCTCGATACGCAGTATTTT,CASSLSLDTQYF
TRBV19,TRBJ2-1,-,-,TGTGCCAGTAGTACCGTAGGGGGTATCAATGAGCAGTTCTTC,CASSTVGGINEQFF
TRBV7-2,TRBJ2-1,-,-,TGTGCCAGCAGCCGACCGGGAGTATCCTACAATGAGCAGTTCTTC,CASSRPGVSYNEQFF
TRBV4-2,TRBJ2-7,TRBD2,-,TGTGCCAGCAGCCAAGAACGGACTAGCGGGGCCTACGAGCAGTACTTC,CASSQERTSGAYEQYF
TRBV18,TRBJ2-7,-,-,TGTGCCAGCTCACCAGTTGGGACTCCCCCCTACGAGCAGTACTTC,CASSPVGTPPYEQYF
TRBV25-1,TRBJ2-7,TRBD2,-,TGTGCCTCCACGGGGGGGGATACTCCCTACGAGCAGTACTTC,CASTGGDTPYEQYF